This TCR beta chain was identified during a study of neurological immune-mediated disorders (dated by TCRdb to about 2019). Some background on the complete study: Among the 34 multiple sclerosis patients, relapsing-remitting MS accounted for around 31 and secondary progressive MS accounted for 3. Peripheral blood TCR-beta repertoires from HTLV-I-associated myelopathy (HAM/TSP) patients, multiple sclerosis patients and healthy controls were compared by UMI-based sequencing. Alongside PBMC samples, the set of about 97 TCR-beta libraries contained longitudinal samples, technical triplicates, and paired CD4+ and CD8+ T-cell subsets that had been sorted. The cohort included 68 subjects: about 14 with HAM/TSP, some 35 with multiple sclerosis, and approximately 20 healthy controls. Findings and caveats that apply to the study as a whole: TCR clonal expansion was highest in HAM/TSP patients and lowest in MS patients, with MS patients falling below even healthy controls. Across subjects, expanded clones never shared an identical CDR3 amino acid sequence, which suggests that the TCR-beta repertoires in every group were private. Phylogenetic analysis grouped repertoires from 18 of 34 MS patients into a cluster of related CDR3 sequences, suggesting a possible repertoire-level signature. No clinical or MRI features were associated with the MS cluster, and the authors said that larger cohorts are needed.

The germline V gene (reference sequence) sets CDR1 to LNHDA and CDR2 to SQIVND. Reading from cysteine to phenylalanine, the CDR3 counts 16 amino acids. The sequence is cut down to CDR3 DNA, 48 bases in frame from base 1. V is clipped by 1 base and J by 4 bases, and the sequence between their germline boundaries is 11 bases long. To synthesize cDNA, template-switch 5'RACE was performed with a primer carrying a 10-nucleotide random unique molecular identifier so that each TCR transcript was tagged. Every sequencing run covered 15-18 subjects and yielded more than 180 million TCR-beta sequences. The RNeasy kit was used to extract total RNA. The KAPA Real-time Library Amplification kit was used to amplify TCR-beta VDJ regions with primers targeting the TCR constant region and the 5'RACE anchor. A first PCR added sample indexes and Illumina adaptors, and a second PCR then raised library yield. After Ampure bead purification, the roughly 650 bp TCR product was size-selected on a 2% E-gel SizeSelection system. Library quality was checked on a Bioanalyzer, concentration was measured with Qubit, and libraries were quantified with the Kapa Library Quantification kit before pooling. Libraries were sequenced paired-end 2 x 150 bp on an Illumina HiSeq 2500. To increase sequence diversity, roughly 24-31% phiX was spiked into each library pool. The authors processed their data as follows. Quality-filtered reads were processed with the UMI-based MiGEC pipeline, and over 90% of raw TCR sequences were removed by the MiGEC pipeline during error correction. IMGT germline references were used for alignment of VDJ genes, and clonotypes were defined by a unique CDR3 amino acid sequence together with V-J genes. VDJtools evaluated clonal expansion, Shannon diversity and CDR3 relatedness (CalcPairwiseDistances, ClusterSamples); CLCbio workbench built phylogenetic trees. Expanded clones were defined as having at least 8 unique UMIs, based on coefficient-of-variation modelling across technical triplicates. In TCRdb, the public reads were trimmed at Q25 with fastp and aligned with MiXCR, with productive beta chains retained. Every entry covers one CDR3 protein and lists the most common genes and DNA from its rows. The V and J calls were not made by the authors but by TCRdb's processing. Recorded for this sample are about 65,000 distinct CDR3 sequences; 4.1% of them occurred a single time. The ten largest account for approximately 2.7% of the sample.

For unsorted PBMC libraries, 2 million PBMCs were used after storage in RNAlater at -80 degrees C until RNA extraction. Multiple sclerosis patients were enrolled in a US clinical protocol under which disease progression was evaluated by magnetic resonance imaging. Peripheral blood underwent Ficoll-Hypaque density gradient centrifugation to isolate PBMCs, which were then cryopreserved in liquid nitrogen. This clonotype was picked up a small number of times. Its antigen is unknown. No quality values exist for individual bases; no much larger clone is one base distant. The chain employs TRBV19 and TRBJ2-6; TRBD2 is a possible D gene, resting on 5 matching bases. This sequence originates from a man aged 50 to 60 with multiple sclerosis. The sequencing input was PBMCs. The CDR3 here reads CASSIVGVLGANVLTF. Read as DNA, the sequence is TGTGCCAGTAGTATAGTCGGGGTTCTGGGGGCCAACGTCCTGACTTTC.